This T cell receptor beta chain emerged from a study of human T cells and chemical hapten exposure. Broader study findings: While controls formed fewer of them, expanded TCRs formed significantly more large CDR3 similarity clusters.

CDR1 is KGHDR and CDR2 is SFDVKD in the germline V gene. The CDR3 runs 20 residues. V was clipped by 2 bases and J by 5 bases; unmatched bases: 19. Time point specified: patch test 1, 2 weeks after DPC sensitization. Described treatment: therapeutic diphenylcyclopropenone sensitization with weekly scalp DPC. Samples of blood were obtained prior to the application of each patch test. Separate cDNA molecules received unique molecular identifiers, which the library attached to them. Authors' data handling: Individual samples carried between about 23,224 and 750,000 TCRs, with roughly 96,000 as the median. TCRdb reanalysed the RACE reads using MiXCR and keeps one entry per CDR3 protein. The V and J calls were determined by TCRdb, not by the authors. The table has roughly 180,000 distinct CDR3 sequences, more than 14% seen once. The table lists this clonotype with many counts. Its antigen is undetermined.

The sample in question was whole blood, obtained in connection with sensitization to the hapten diphenylcyclopropenone (DPC). This TCR was sampled from a woman aged 25 to 39 with alopecia areata. Some clones in this sample may be carry-over from other donors' samples. V is TRBV24-1 and J is TRBJ2-1, with 8 bases matching TRBD2. CDR3 nucleotide sequence: TGTGCCACCAGTGATTCTTGGACGGGACGGGAGGGCCCTTGGGACAATGAGCAGTTCTTC. This translates into CATSDSWTGREGPWDNEQFF.